This TCR beta chain appears in the sequencing data of a study of beta chain features in type 1 diabetes. This clone was counted a few times. The antigen is not known. Every isolated RNA sample was fully reverse transcribed, so sequencing captured expressed TCRB transcripts. Method: immunoSEQ multiplex PCR; TCRdb's copy keeps in-frame clones and lacks some. The sample has around 500,000 clones; 11% are singletons. The CDR3 has 13 amino acids. Germline assignment: CDR1 GTSNPN and CDR2 SVGIG (reference sequence). Deletions cut 2 bases from V and 8 bases from J, with 12 bases between. Once sorted, every population was more than 95% pure. General study findings and limits: Among patients, naive, central memory and Treg TCRB repertoires appeared more similar than among healthy donors.

This chain uses TRBV30 with TRBJ1-4; D unclear. The receptor was isolated from a woman aged 18-30 years in good health. Sequencing was done on a sample of naive CD4+ T cells from blood. The CDR3 nucleotides read TGTGCCTGGAGTTATATCTCATTCGAAAAACTGTTTTTT. Translated: CAWSYISFEKLFF. Filled out from reference TRBV30 and TRBJ1-4, the complete variable domain reads SQTIHQWPATLVQPVGSPLSLECTVEGTSNPNLYWYRQAAGRGLQLLFYSVGIGQISSEVPQNLSASRPQDRQFILSSKKLLLSDSGFYLCAWSYISFEKLFFGSGTQLSVL.